This T cell receptor beta chain was profiled in a study of shared clonotypes between healthy human individuals (dated by TCRdb to between 2020 and 2021). Looking at the study overall: Three men and a couple of women, aged 18 to 49 years, made up the cohort. Each donor's leukapheresis produced roughly between roughly 0.85 and 10 billion PBMCs. Per donor, three plates each were used for CD4 naive and CD4 memory, two for CD8 naive, and one for CD8 memory. Blood TCR repertoires of roughly five healthy adults were deeply sequenced to estimate repertoire size and the extent of clonotype sharing between individuals. To increase sequencing depth and limit assay-specific biases, different laboratories used diverse techniques to prepare libraries and sequence TCR repertoires.

For this chain, trimming is 4 bases at the V end and 3 bases at the J end, and the number of junction bases without a gene match is 4. Looking up the germline V gene (reference sequence) yields CDR1 LNHDA and CDR2 SQIVND. The CDR3 measures 15 amino acids from cysteine to phenylalanine. Only the CDR3 region is kept as DNA, spanning 45 bases read in frame from base 1. For this clone: No cognate antigen has been identified for it. Base qualities are not at hand, and no much larger clone is one base apart.

Study-level results and caveats: Sampling was restricted to blood, and TCR repertoires in tissues likely differ from the TCR repertoires found in blood. Incomplete sequencing was indicated by rarefaction of sorted-subset datasets, despite the large sequencing depth. Because the study included only a small number of donors, the genetic and exposure-history diversity represented was limited. Sharing across a few donors was observed for roughly 5.4% of naive CD4, over 3% of naive CD8, around 2.5% of memory CD4, and roughly 0.43% of memory CD8 clonotypes. Naive subsets generally had larger estimated clonotype richness than memory subsets. Pairwise subsampling led to the expectation that sequencing depth would affect the degree of clonotype sharing among donors. Higher generation probabilities were observed for clonotypes shared by all four sorted-subset donors than for non-shared clonotypes.

TCR CDR3 regions were amplified from genomic DNA by multiplex PCR using the deep immunoSEQ assay. Extracted genomic DNA from each cell subset was spread evenly across all wells of several immunoSEQ 96-well plates, with each plate serving as a replicate. For sorted subsets, around 200 ng genomic DNA, equal to approximately 30,000 T cell genomes, was loaded into each replicate PCR. Purified libraries were quantified with a Qubit 3.0 fluorometer, sized on a Bioanalyzer 2100, and re-quantified with the KAPA Library Quantification kit. A separate single-read 150-cycle Illumina NextSeq 550 flow cell was used to sequence each immunoSEQ 96-well plate. From the authors' description of their analysis: Because only junctional sequences without quality scores were contained in the immunoSEQ output, filtering matching that applied to full-length reads could not be performed. To assign V/J genes and CDR3, sequences were annotated using PyIR, a Python wrapper for IgBLAST v1.9, with IMGT germline references. Any read was removed if the V/J assignment was weak (E-value above 1e-6), the CDR3 was missing, or the read contained stop codons, out-of-frame junctions, or ambiguous translated residues. V3J clonotypes were defined as sequences sharing an identical inferred V gene, J gene, and CDR3 amino acid sequence. Percentage overlap between repertoires was calculated by dividing the number of shared unique clonotypes by the size of the smaller repertoire. RTK rarefaction, the Chao1 estimator, and Recon v2.1 estimates of unobserved clonotypes were used to assess repertoire richness. Generation probabilities for all TCRbeta clonotypes obtained by the gDNA method from a few donors were computed using OLGA. TCRdb's version of the immuneACCESS table is confined to in-frame rearrangements and falls short of the full clone set. An unresolved V gene accounts for under half of the shortfall where checked; the remainder is of unknown origin. V and J calls and clone size are those listed in that table; D and trimming were worked out from the DNA. Here the sample has 2 million to 2.5 million clones; 85% to 95% occur a single time. The leading ten clones occupy 0.85% to 1.3% of the sample.

CD8 naive samples were obtained by positive selection for CCR7 among CD45RO-negative cells, yielding a CD45RA+CCR7+ population from which TemRA cells were excluded. Donors were healthy HIV-negative adults with no recently reported acute infections or vaccinations. All donors were Caucasian adults living in Nashville, Tennessee, USA. Blood was collected by leukapheresis, and PBMCs were isolated by Ficoll-Histopaque density gradient centrifugation and then cryopreserved in liquid nitrogen vapor phase. Purity and quantity of every magnetically sorted T cell population were checked by analytical flow cytometry. Each sorted fraction had its genomic DNA isolated and then quantified by UV absorbance on a Nanodrop 2000c.

The receptor was isolated from a man aged 18 to 29 in good health. Sequencing input: naive CD8+ T cells sorted from blood. According to the study, the label for this sample's cell subset or site signals: CD45RA+CCR7+. The V and J genes are TRBV19 and TRBJ1-5; 9 junctional bases match TRBD1. The CDR3 corresponds to CASSRDRVDNQPQHF. In nucleotide form, the sequence is TGTGCCAGTAGTAGGGACAGGGTAGACAATCAGCCCCAGCATTTT.